This T cell receptor (beta chain) originates from a study of blood T cell repertoires in COVID-19. Libraries were prepared by immunoSEQ multiplex PCR; TCRdb keeps only in-frame clonotypes and omits some of them. The top ten clones hold about 2% of a sample with some 400,000 clones, 87% of them seen once. From germline, CDR1 is LNHDA and CDR2 SQIVND (reference sequence). V trimming: 5 bases; J trimming: 0 bases; junction bases outside the gene matches: 7. CDR3 length: 16 amino acids. The rearrangement joins TRBV19 to TRBJ1-5; TRBD1 agrees at 7 bases. Sequenced input: peripheral blood. The sequence came from a woman aged 55-75 years with COVID-19, enrolled during active disease. The CDR3 DNA follows: TGTGCCAGTAGTGGATTGGGGACAGATAGCAATCAGCCCCAGCATTTT. The encoded protein is CASSGLGTDSNQPQHF. Variable domain in full (rest from reference TRBV19 and TRBJ1-5): DGGITQSPKYLFRKEGQNVTLSCEQNLNHDAMYWYRQDPGQGLRLIYYSQIVNDFQKGDIAEGYSVSREKKESFPLTVTSAQKNPTAFYLCASSGLGTDSNQPQHFGDGTRLSIL.